What follows are 5 T cell receptor beta chains derived from one specimen sequenced in a study of a mutant IDH1 vaccine in newly diagnosed glioma. This sample's time point: baseline, week 1 (first vaccination visit). Specified treatment: pre-vaccination baseline after standard-of-care therapy. The repertoire was sequenced with immunoSEQ multiplex PCR; TCRdb's copy has only in-frame clones and lacks some. The sample comprises 50,000 or so clones, roughly 80% of which are singletons, and 15% to 25% rests with the top ten. The sequencing here drew on PBMCs, taken from a glioma patient treated with radiotherapy, temozolomide or both. The source of these receptors is a man in his late teens or twenties with glioma.

This clone counts as large. The chain is built from TRBV15 and TRBJ1-2; 9 nucleotides line up with TRBD1. V lost 3 bases, J lost 4 bases, and 6 bases stayed unmatched. The CDR3 is made up of 15 amino acids. The germline V gene has CDR1 LNHNV and CDR2 YYDKDF (reference sequence). This CDR3 reads CATSRETGGVYGYTF. The CDR3 DNA reads TGTGCCACCAGCAGGGAGACAGGGGGAGTCTATGGCTACACCTTC.

This clone was counted a few times. The CDR3 sequence: CAISESSGTGFLSTNEKLFF. CDR3 nucleotide sequence: TGTGCCATCAGTGAGTCTAGCGGGACAGGGTTTTTGTCCACTAATGAAAAACTGTTTTTT. V usage is TRBV10-3 and J usage is TRBJ1-4, with 9 nucleotides matching TRBD1. This CDR3 spans 20 amino acids. The germline V gene has CDR1 ENHRY and CDR2 SYGVKD. J gave up 2 bases and V 0 bases, and 13 bases lay outside the gene matches.

The chain employs TRBV14 and TRBJ1-4; D is uncertain. Trimming removed 1 base at V and 7 bases at J, with 10 bases between. The CDR3 has 14 amino acids. Germline V gives CDR1 SGHDN, CDR2 FVKESK. CDR3 sequence reads: CASSQVGSGEKLFF. The CDR3 DNA follows: TGTGCCAGCAGCCAAGTAGGGTCGGGTGAAAAACTGTTTTTT.

V and J are TRBV18 and TRBJ2-4, with D possibly being TRBD2 (6 bases). V lost 4 bases, J lost 8 bases, and 12 bases lay in between. Per germline, CDR1 KGHSH and CDR2 LQKENI. The length of the CDR3 is 13 residues. The CDR3 region has the DNA TGTGCCAGCTCACTAGCGGAAAAGGACATTCAGTACTTC. Protein: CASSLAEKDIQYF.

The chain links TRBV7-6 to TRBJ2-3; TRBD2 agrees at 7 bases. J lost 0 bases, V lost 5 bases, and 5 bases had no gene match. CDR3 size: 15 residues. Germline V gene data show CDR1 as SGHVS and CDR2 as FNYEAQ. In DNA, the CDR3 is TGTGCCAGCAGCACGGGAGGCCCTAGCACAGATACGCAGTATTTT. It yields the protein CASSTGGPSTDTQYF.